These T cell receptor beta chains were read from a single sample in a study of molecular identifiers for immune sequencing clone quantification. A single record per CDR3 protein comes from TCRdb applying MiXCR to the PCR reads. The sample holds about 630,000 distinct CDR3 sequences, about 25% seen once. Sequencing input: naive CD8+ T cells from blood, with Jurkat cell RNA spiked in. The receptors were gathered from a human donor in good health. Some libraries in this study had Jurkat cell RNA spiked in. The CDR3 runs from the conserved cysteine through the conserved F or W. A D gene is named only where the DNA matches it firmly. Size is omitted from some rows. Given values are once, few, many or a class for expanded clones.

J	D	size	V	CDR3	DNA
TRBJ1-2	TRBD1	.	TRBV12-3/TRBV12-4	CASSLKTGGHCHTF	TGTGCCAGCAGCCTAAAGACAGGGGGCCATTGCCACACCTTC
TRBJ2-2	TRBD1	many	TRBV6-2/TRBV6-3	CASSYTSGGSTGELFF	TGTGCCAGCAGTTACACCTCAGGGGGAAGCACCGGGGAGCTGTTTTTT
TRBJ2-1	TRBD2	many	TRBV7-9	CASGGLVIYNEQFF	TGTGCCAGCGGAGGACTAGTAATCTACAATGAGCAGTTCTTC
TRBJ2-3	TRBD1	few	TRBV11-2	CASSLDTHRGRVVGDTQYF	TGTGCCAGCAGCTTAGACACACACAGGGGGCGCGTAGTTGGAGATACGCAGTATTTT
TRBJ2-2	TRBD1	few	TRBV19	CASRHRGGNTGELFF	TGTGCCAGTAGGCACAGGGGCGGGAACACCGGGGAGCTGTTTTTT
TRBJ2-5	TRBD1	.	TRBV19	CASSMGTESETQYF	TGTGCCAGTAGTATGGGGACAGAGAGTGAGACCCAGTACTTC
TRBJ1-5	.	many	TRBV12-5	CASGPPERDYSNQPQHF	TGTGCTAGTGGTCCCCCGGAGAGAGATTATAGCAATCAGCCCCAGCATTTT
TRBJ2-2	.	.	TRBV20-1	CSARRDSSTGELSF	TGCAGTGCTAGGAGAGACAGTTCCACCGGGGAGCTGTCTTTT
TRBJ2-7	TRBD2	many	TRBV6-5	CASSYGGGSYEQYF	TGTGCCAGCAGTTACGGGGGGGGATCCTACGAGCAGTACTTC
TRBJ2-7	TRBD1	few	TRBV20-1	CSARARDRSPYEQYF	TGCAGTGCTAGAGCTAGGGACAGGAGTCCCTACGAGCAGTACTTC
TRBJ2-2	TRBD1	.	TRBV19	CASSTFDRGTGELFF	TGTGCCAGTAGTACGTTCGACAGGGGCACCGGGGAGCTGTTTTTT
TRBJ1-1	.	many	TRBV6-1	CASSEAIRNTEAFF	TGTGCCAGCAGTGAAGCGATCAGAAACACTGAAGCTTTCTTT
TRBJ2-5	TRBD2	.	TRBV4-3	CASSPIAGGFQETQYF	TGCGCCAGCAGCCCCATAGCGGGAGGATTCCAAGAGACCCAGTACTTC
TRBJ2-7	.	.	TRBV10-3	CAFSEPQVPYEQYF	TGTGCCTTCAGTGAGCCACAGGTCCCCTACGAGCAGTACTTC
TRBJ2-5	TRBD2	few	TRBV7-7	CASSQSLGLAGKYF	TGTGCCAGCAGCCAATCCCTGGGACTAGCGGGAAAGTACTTC
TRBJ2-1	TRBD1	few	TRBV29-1	CSAGTGFHNEQFF	TGCAGCGCGGGGACAGGGTTCCACAATGAGCAGTTCTTC
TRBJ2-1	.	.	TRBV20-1	CSAPGLNNEQFF	TGCAGTGCCCCGGGCCTGAACAATGAGCAGTTCTTC
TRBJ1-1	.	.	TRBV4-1	CASSGRDTLGTEAFF	TGCGCCAGCAGCGGCCGGGACACACTGGGGACTGAAGCTTTCTTT
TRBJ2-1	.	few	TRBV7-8	CASSLDFRGVNNEQFF	TGTGCCAGCAGCTTAGACTTTCGAGGGGTGAACAATGAGCAGTTCTTC
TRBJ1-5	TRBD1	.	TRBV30	CAWRDRSYSNQPQHF	TGTGCCTGGAGGGACAGGAGCTATAGCAATCAGCCCCAGCATTTT
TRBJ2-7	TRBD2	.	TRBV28	CASGLGLAGGNKKPETLYEQYF	TGTGCCAGCGGTTTAGGGCTAGCGGGGGGAAATAAGAAACCCGAGACCCTTTACGAGCAGTACTTC
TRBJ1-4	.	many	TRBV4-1	CASSETLNNEKLFF	TGCGCCAGCAGCGAGACCCTAAATAATGAAAAACTGTTTTTT
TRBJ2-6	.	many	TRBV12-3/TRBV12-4	CASSQGRRASGANVLTF	TGTGCCAGCAGCCAGGGACGTAGGGCCTCTGGGGCCAACGTCCTGACTTTC
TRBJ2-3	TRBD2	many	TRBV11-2	CASSPRGSGGTDTQYF	TGTGCCAGCAGCCCCCGGGGTAGCGGGGGGACAGATACGCAGTATTTT
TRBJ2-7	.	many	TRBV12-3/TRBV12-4	CASSFAGPTYEQYF	TGTGCCAGCAGTTTTGCGGGCCCCACCTACGAGCAGTACTTC
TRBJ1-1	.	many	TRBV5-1	CASSLAGETEAFF	TGCGCCAGCAGCTTGGCAGGGGAGACTGAAGCTTTCTTT
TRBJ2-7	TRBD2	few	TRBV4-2	CASSLPAAGGPDEQYF	TGTGCCAGCAGCCTCCCGGCGGCGGGAGGACCCGACGAGCAGTACTTC
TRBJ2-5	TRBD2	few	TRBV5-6	CASSLVWTSGQETQYF	TGTGCCAGCAGCTTGGTTTGGACTAGCGGACAAGAGACCCAGTACTTC
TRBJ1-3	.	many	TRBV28	CASSLFGVGNTIYF	TGTGCCAGCAGTTTATTTGGGGTCGGAAACACCATATATTTT
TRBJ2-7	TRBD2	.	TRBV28	CASSSSGRIYEQYF	TGTGCCAGCAGTTCTAGCGGGAGGATCTACGAGCAGTACTTC
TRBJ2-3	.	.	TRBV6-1	CASTLRGGSWVDTQYF	TGTGCCAGCACCCTCAGGGGAGGGAGCTGGGTAGATACGCAGTATTTT
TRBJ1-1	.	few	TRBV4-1	CASSKLGGWSTEAFF	TGCGCCAGCAGCAAGTTGGGGGGATGGAGCACTGAAGCTTTCTTT
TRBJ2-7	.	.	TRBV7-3	CASSLGGRLGDEQYF	TGTGCCAGCAGCTTGGGTGGACGACTAGGCGACGAGCAGTACTTC
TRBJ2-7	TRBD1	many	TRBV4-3	CASSLDGDRDYEQYF	TGCGCCAGCAGCCTCGACGGGGACAGGGACTACGAGCAGTACTTC
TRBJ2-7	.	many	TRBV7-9	CASSESIAVEQYF	TGTGCCAGCAGCGAAAGTATAGCGGTTGAGCAGTACTTC
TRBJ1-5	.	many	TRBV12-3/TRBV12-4	CASSLKSNQPQHF	TGTGCCAGCAGTTTAAAAAGCAATCAGCCCCAGCATTTT
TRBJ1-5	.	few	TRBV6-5	CASSSVPGQLGSNQPQHF	TGTGCCAGCAGTTCCGTCCCGGGACAATTGGGTAGCAATCAGCCCCAGCATTTT
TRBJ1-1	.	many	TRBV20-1	CSAREGTPSTEAFF	TGCAGTGCTAGAGAGGGAACCCCGAGCACTGAAGCTTTCTTT
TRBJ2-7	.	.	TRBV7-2	CASSLTTGVLYEQYF	TGTGCCAGCAGCTTAACGACAGGCGTCCTCTACGAGCAGTACTTT
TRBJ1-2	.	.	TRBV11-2	CASSLVSPGNYGYTF	TGTGCCAGCAGCTTAGTTTCTCCAGGGAACTATGGCTACACCTTC
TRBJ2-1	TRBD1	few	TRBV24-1	CATSGDSYNEQFF	TGTGCCACCAGTGGGGACAGCTACAATGAGCAGTTCTTC
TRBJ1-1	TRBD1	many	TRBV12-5	CASGETGRLGNTEAFF	TGTGCTAGTGGGGAGACAGGGAGGTTAGGCAACACTGAAGCTTTCTTT
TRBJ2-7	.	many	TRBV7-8	CASTKGYEQYF	TGTGCCAGCACGAAGGGGTACGAGCAGTACTTC